The source of this TCR beta chain is a study of response to subunit inactivated influenza vaccine. This clonotype was recorded a few times. MiXCR was run by TCRdb on the RT-PCR reads, yielding one entry per CDR3 protein. The sample lists some 550,000 distinct CDR3 sequences, under 25% occurring once. Trimming removed 5 bases at V and 0 bases at J, with 16 bases between. Germline CDR1 SGHTA, CDR2 FQGNSA. This CDR3 spans 16 amino acids. These records were also assigned to another study, of T cells expressing NK-cell markers. That source adds: TCR beta libraries carry UMIs added by 5'RACE template switching.

This chain uses TRBV7-2 with TRBJ2-5, with TRBD1 as a possible D gene (6 bases). The TCR was taken from a middle-aged man who received an inactivated influenza vaccine. This specimen was CD4+ T cells sorted from PBMCs, taken 11 to 12 days after vaccination. The CDR3 nucleotides are TGTGCCAGCAGCAAGGCCGGGACAACGTACCAAGAGACCCAGTACTTC. This translates into CASSKAGTTYQETQYF.